This is a list of T cell receptor beta chains from one sample in a study of cytomegalovirus exposure and HLA in healthy donors. Using immunoSEQ multiplex PCR, the repertoire was profiled, and TCRdb retains in-frame clones only, with some absent. Of around 300,000 clones detected, approximately 83% appear once; the ten largest clones hold 1%. The sequencing sample was made of PBMCs. The receptors were gathered from a woman between 18 and 29 years old in good health and CMV-seronegative. Each CDR3 is given with its conserved first and last residue. A D gene is named only where the DNA matches it firmly. Some rows have no size entry. The others give once, few or many, or a class for an expanded clone.

clone_size | j_call | v_call | d_call | cdr3_aa | cdr3_nt
NA | TRBJ2-7 | TRBV27 | NA | CASSHYRSSSSYEQYF | TGTGCCAGCAGCCATTATCGGTCCTCGAGCTCCTACGAGCAGTACTTC
few | TRBJ2-7 | TRBV5-1 | NA | CASSLWPGFYEQYF | TGCGCCAGCAGCTTGTGGCCAGGATTTTACGAGCAGTACTTC
NA | TRBJ2-3 | TRBV25-1 | TRBD2 | CASSWAGGTDTQYF | TGTGCCAGCAGTTGGGCGGGGGGCACAGATACGCAGTATTTT
NA | TRBJ1-1 | TRBV9 | TRBD1 | CASSAPGQGITEAFF | TGTGCCAGCAGCGCCCCGGGACAGGGTATCACTGAAGCTTTCTTT
once | TRBJ1-1 | TRBV5-4 | TRBD1 | CASSEAGTGSTEAFF | TGTGCCAGCAGCGAAGCCGGGACAGGGTCCACTGAAGCTTTCTTT
once | TRBJ2-2 | TRBV19 | NA | CASSIPGTGELFF | TGTGCCAGTAGTATACCCGGCACCGGGGAGCTGTTTTTT
NA | TRBJ2-1 | TRBV28 | NA | CASSLGQHNEQFF | TGTGCCAGCAGTTTGGGGCAGCACAATGAGCAGTTCTTC
NA | TRBJ2-3 | TRBV11-1 | NA | CASSPQTDTQYF | TGTGCCAGCAGCCCCCAAACAGATACGCAGTATTTT
NA | TRBJ1-2 | TRBV6-6 | NA | CASSYSQVDGYTF | TGTGCCAGCAGTTACTCACAGGTAGATGGCTACACCTTC
NA | TRBJ2-5 | TRBV7-9 | NA | CASSLVRAGRGTEETQYF | TGTGCCAGCAGCTTAGTGAGGGCAGGGAGGGGGACTGAAGAGACCCAGTACTTC
once | TRBJ1-2 | TRBV7-2 | TRBD1 | CASSLGQGAGYGYTF | TGTGCCAGCAGCTTAGGCCAGGGGGCGGGGTATGGCTACACCTTC
NA | TRBJ2-7 | TRBV18 | TRBD1 | CASSPPGQGTYEQYF | TGTGCCAGCTCACCCCCGGGACAGGGAACCTACGAGCAGTACTTC
few | TRBJ1-6 | TRBV19 | NA | CASSIDGGIVYNSPLHF | TGTGCCAGTAGTATCGATGGCGGAATAGTCTATAATTCACCCCTCCACTTT
NA | TRBJ1-6 | TRBV9 | NA | CASSVAGDSPLHF | TGTGCCAGCAGCGTAGCGGGGGATTCACCCCTCCACTTT
NA | TRBJ2-3 | TRBV5-3 | TRBD2 | CARSLGTSGGSDTDTQYF | TGTGCCAGAAGCTTGGGGACTAGCGGGGGCTCTGACACAGATACGCAGTATTTT
NA | TRBJ1-2 | TRBV7-2 | NA | CASNPESAFNYGYTF | TGTGCCAGCAACCCCGAGAGCGCGTTTAACTATGGCTACACCTTC
NA | TRBJ2-4 | TRBV29-1 | NA | CSVSGDRLAKNIQYF | TGCAGCGTTTCAGGGGACCGCCTAGCCAAAAACATTCAGTACTTC